The rows below give T cell receptor beta chains drawn from one sample of a study of cytomegalovirus exposure and HLA in healthy donors. Method: immunoSEQ multiplex PCR; TCRdb's copy keeps in-frame clones and lacks some. The sample lists about 140,000 clones; around 80% were seen once. Sequencing used PBMCs. These receptors all come from a man in his forties in good health and CMV-seronegative. The CDR3 runs from the conserved cysteine through the conserved F or W. The order of the fields is J gene, D gene, V gene, clone size, CDR3 protein, CDR3 DNA. D genes are given only for firm matches. Size values are once, few and many counts, or a class for expanded clones, and some rows have none.

J: TRBJ2-7
D: .
V: TRBV6-4
size: .
CDR3: CASSEGPTGYEQYF
DNA: TGTGCCAGCAGTGAGGGCCCAACCGGCTACGAGCAGTACTTC

J: TRBJ2-1
D: TRBD1
V: TRBV19
size: .
CDR3: CASSNIQGLSYNEQFF
DNA: TGTGCCAGTAGTAACATACAGGGGCTATCCTACAATGAGCAGTTCTTC

J: TRBJ1-1
D: .
V: TRBV7-2
size: few
CDR3: CASSTAQGVTEAFF
DNA: TGTGCCAGCAGCACCGCACAGGGAGTCACTGAAGCTTTCTTT

J: TRBJ2-5
D: .
V: TRBV18
size: .
CDR3: CASSPGQQETQYF
DNA: TGTGCCAGCTCACCTGGACAGCAAGAGACCCAGTACTTC

J: TRBJ2-7
D: .
V: TRBV25-1
size: .
CDR3: CASSELGGGSYEQYF
DNA: TGTGCCAGCAGTGAATTGGGGGGTGGCTCCTACGAGCAGTACTTC

J: TRBJ2-2
D: .
V: TRBV29-1
size: once
CDR3: CSVTPETGNTGELFF
DNA: TGCAGCGTTACCCCGGAGACAGGAAACACCGGGGAGCTGTTTTTT

J: TRBJ2-7
D: TRBD1
V: TRBV5-5
size: .
CDR3: CASSLEWGQGAYEQYF
DNA: TGTGCCAGCAGCTTGGAGTGGGGACAGGGGGCCTACGAGCAGTACTTC

J: TRBJ2-2
D: .
V: TRBV9
size: few
CDR3: CASSVDNRNTGELFF
DNA: TGTGCCAGCAGCGTAGATAACAGAAACACCGGGGAGCTGTTTTTT

J: TRBJ1-6
D: .
V: TRBV2
size: .
CDR3: CASSEGGDYNSPLHF
DNA: TGTGCCAGCAGTGAGGGGGGTGACTATAATTCACCCCTCCACTTT

J: TRBJ2-7
D: TRBD2
V: TRBV15
size: .
CDR3: CATAAGSRPYEQYF
DNA: TGTGCCACCGCAGCGGGGTCCAGGCCCTACGAGCAGTACTTC

J: TRBJ2-3
D: .
V: TRBV7-2
size: .
CDR3: CASSLADERFTDTQYF
DNA: TGTGCCAGCAGCTTAGCGGATGAGCGGTTCACAGATACGCAGTATTTT

J: TRBJ1-2
D: .
V: TRBV5-1
size: few
CDR3: CASRNTGHHGYTF
DNA: TGCGCCAGCCGGAATACAGGGCACCATGGCTACACCTTC

J: TRBJ2-7
D: TRBD1
V: TRBV4-1
size: .
CDR3: CASSQERAGGSYEQYF
DNA: TGCGCCAGCAGCCAAGAGCGGGCAGGGGGCTCCTACGAGCAGTACTTC

J: TRBJ1-1
D: .
V: TRBV18
size: .
CDR3: CASSPLTGVNTEAFF
DNA: TGTGCCAGCTCACCTTTGACAGGAGTGAACACTGAAGCTTTCTTT

J: TRBJ2-7
D: TRBD1
V: TRBV19
size: .
CDR3: CASSGGDRVLTYEQYF
DNA: TGTGCCAGTAGTGGAGGCGACAGGGTATTAACCTACGAGCAGTACTTC

J: TRBJ2-7
D: TRBD2
V: TRBV29-1
size: .
CDR3: CSVAGTSGGLSSYEQYF
DNA: TGCAGCGTTGCCGGGACTAGCGGGGGGCTGAGCTCCTACGAGCAGTACTTC

J: TRBJ2-1
D: .
V: TRBV21-1
size: .
CDR3: CASSKEGGNEQFF
DNA: TGTGCCAGCAGCAAAGAAGGAGGCAATGAGCAGTTCTTC